Shown below are 11 T cell receptor beta chains from a single sample sequenced in a study of T cell changes during pregnancy in multiple sclerosis (dated by TCRdb to the late 2010s). Library generation was performed with the immunoSEQ multiplex PCR assay. Entries here come from immuneACCESS through TCRdb and include only in-frame sequences with V and J called. Some clones fail to appear in such tables; in the studies checked, an unresolved V gene covers under half of the shortfall, and the cause of the remainder is unknown. Across this sample there are 45,000 to 70,000 clones, with about 91% seen only once. The ten largest clones represent roughly 0.19% of the sample. The source material was CD4+ T cells from peripheral blood mononuclear cells, sampled in the second trimester of pregnancy. The receptors shown here come from a female donor with multiple sclerosis, enrolled in a pregnancy study.

The chain links TRBV7-8 to TRBJ2-5; 7 bases line up with TRBD1. The CDR3 sequence is 15 residues long. V dropped 5 bases and J dropped 2; count of bases not matched to a gene: 8. Per the germline V gene, CDR1 is SGHVS and CDR2 is FQNEAQ. The CDR3 sequence is CASSHRDRAQETQYF. CDR3 DNA sequence: TGTGCCAGCAGCCACCGGGACAGAGCACAAGAGACCCAGTACTTC.

This chain connects TRBV14 to TRBJ2-1, with no clear D. This CDR3 is 10 amino acids long. Deletions cut 8 bases from V and 9 bases from J, with 8 bases between. Germline lookup yields CDR1 SGHDN and CDR2 FVKESK. Here the CDR3 DNA reads TGTGCCAGCGAGGTGATTGAGCAGTTCTTC. Its protein is CASEVIEQFF.

The rearrangement links TRBV19 to TRBJ2-1; 8 bases are shared with TRBD2. The CDR3 length is 16 residues. Trimming cost V 5 bases and J 8 bases; bases outside gene matches: 14. The germline gives CDR1 LNHDA, CDR2 SQIVND (reference sequence). DNA of the CDR3: TGTGCCAGTAGTCCTCACTACGGGGGGGCGAGCGATGAGCAGTTCTTC. As protein: CASSPHYGGASDEQFF. The full variable domain, in which reference TRBV19 and TRBJ2-1 provide the parts outside the CDR3, is DGGITQSPKYLFRKEGQNVTLSCEQNLNHDAMYWYRQDPGQGLRLIYYSQIVNDFQKGDIAEGYSVSREKKESFPLTVTSAQKNPTAFYLCASSPHYGGASDEQFFGPGTRLTVL.

V gene TRBV19 combines with J gene TRBJ1-5, with D unclear. Looked up from germline, CDR1 is LNHDA and CDR2 is SQIVND (reference sequence). CDR3 length equals 15 residues. The V end was cut by 3 bases, the J end by 0 bases, with 9 bases between. The CDR3 sequence is CASSIKRYSNQPQHF. Written as DNA, the CDR3 is TGTGCCAGTAGTATCAAGAGATATAGCAATCAGCCCCAGCATTTT.

This chain joins TRBV27 and TRBJ2-2; 7 bases are a match to TRBD2. Germline values: CDR1 MNHEY, CDR2 SMNVEV (reference sequence). There are 16 residues in the CDR3. With V trimmed by 4 bases and J by 0 bases, 5 bases remained unmatched. CDR3 in DNA: TGTGCCAGCAGTTATAGCGGGTTCGCGAACACCGGGGAGCTGTTTTTT. As protein: CASSYSGFANTGELFF.

This clone was seen only once. CDR3 region: CASRTGVSYNEQFF. CDR3 bases: TGCGCCAGCAGAACGGGAGTGTCCTACAATGAGCAGTTCTTC. The rearrangement joins TRBV5-1 to TRBJ2-1, with D possibly TRBD2 on 6 matching bases. Germline V CDR1 and CDR2: SGHRS, YFSETQ. This CDR3 comprises 14 residues. The V gene lost 5 bases and the J gene lost 1 base, with 10 bases spanning the gap.

The J gene is TRBJ1-5, the V gene TRBV27; no clear D gene. Germline V gene lookup returns CDR1 MNHEY and CDR2 SMNVEV (reference sequence). This CDR3 is built from 18 residues. The V gene lost 0 bases and the J gene lost 0 bases, with 15 bases spanning the gap. CDR3 loop: CASSLSWGGRNSNQPQHF. CDR3 bases: TGTGCCAGCAGTTTATCGTGGGGAGGCAGAAATAGCAATCAGCCCCAGCATTTT.

The chain employs TRBV5-1 and TRBJ1-3; 8 positions agree with TRBD1. The V segment lost 0 bases and the J segment 0 bases; nucleotides outside the gene matches: 5. The CDR3 is 17 residues long. Germline V gene data show CDR1 as SGHRS and CDR2 as YFSETQ. The CDR3 region has the DNA TGCGCCAGCAGCTTGGCCTGGGACAGGAGCTCTGGAAACACCATATATTTT. It encodes CASSLAWDRSSGNTIYF.

This clone was seen once. V gene TRBV7-3 combines with J gene TRBJ1-1, with a weak D call TRBD1 (5 bases). The CDR3 has 14 residues. The V and J ends lost 5 bases and 1 base respectively, with 11 bases between them. Germline assignment: CDR1 SGHTA and CDR2 FQGTGA. Here the CDR3 DNA reads TGTGCCAGCAGCCCGCAAGGGGCGAACACTGAAGCTTTCTTT. Translation: CASSPQGANTEAFF.

Only one count was recorded for this clone. The chain combines TRBV6-5 with TRBJ2-1; 7 positions match TRBD1. J was trimmed by 8 bases and V by 6 bases; bases with no gene match: 4. The germline V gene has CDR1 MNHEY and CDR2 SVGAGI. This CDR3 is built from 12 residues. As DNA, the CDR3 is TGTGCCAGCAGCCGGGACAGAGATGAGCAGTTCTTC. Translation gives CASSRDRDEQFF.

V usage is TRBV4-1 and J usage is TRBJ2-7; the D is unclear. Per the germline V gene, CDR1 is MGHRA and CDR2 is YSYEKL. Trimming removed 1 base from V and 0 bases from J, with 10 bases in between. The CDR3 consists of 15 residues. CDR3 DNA sequence: TGCGCCAGCAGCCAAGTATTGTTAGCCTCCTACGAGCAGTACTTC. It is translated as CASSQVLLASYEQYF.